The 21 T cell receptor beta chains in this list originate from one sample, sequenced in a study. Cells sorted as Tregs were CD4+, CD25+ and CD127-/low. TCRdb independently ran MiXCR on the 5' RACE reads; one entry per CDR3 protein. The sample shows 8,000 to 10,000 distinct CDR3 sequences, roughly 50% of them seen only once. Sequences were obtained from Tregs sorted from a lymph node. The receptors shown here come from a female donor with breast cancer.

The rearrangement uses TRBV2 and TRBJ2-7; tentatively, D is TRBD1 (6 bases). The CDR3 loop spans 13 amino acids. Deletions cut 6 bases from V and 2 bases from J, with 11 bases between. Per germline, CDR1 SNHLY and CDR2 FYNNEI. CDR3 region: CASSTDRTYEQYV. In DNA, the CDR3 is TGTGCCAGCAGCACAGACAGGACCTACGAGCAGTACGTC.

This clonotype appeared a single time. An end of the junction differs from the germline gene, which may be a read error. The V gene is TRBV5-1, the J gene TRBJ2-3, with D uncertain. The germline V gene encodes CDR1 SGHRS and CDR2 YFSETQ. There are 11 residues in the CDR3. The chain's CDR3 is CASSFLDTQCF. The CDR3 coding sequence is TGCGCCAGCAGCTTTTTAGATACGCAGTGTTTT.

V gene TRBV7-2 combines with J gene TRBJ2-1; 8 nucleotides align to TRBD1. Unmatched junction bases numbered 10, after V lost 6 bases and J lost 6 bases. CDR3 size: 15 residues. Germline values: CDR1 SGHTA, CDR2 FQGNSA. DNA of the CDR3: TGTGCCAGCAGGACAGGGGTAACCCCCTGCAATGAGCAGTTCTTC. It encodes CASRTGVTPCNEQFF. The entire variable domain, with the rest obtained from reference TRBV7-2 and TRBJ2-1, is as follows: GAGVSQSPSNKVTEKGKDVELRCDPISGHTALYWYRQSLGQGLEFLIYFQGNSAPDKSGLPSDRFSAERTGGSVSTLTIQRTQQEDSAVYLCASRTGVTPCNEQFFGPGTRLTVL.

A remark on this clonotype: The junction differs from germline at one of its ends, possibly a read error. This chain links TRBV20-1 with TRBJ2-7; D is undetermined. The CDR3 spans 12 residues. From germline, CDR1 is DFQATT and CDR2 SNEGSKA (reference sequence). CDR3 sequence reads: CGASPRLTEQYF. The CDR3 region has the DNA TGCGGTGCCAGTCCCAGGCTGACAGAGCAGTACTTC.

This clonotype was detected only a few times. This rearrangement joins TRBV20-1 to TRBJ2-3; 9 nucleotides align to TRBD2. The ends lost 0 bases at V and 4 bases at J; junction bases unmatched: 11. The CDR3 loop spans 17 amino acids. The germline V gene encodes CDR1 DFQATT and CDR2 SNEGSKA (reference sequence). The CDR3 loop is CSARDRASGDWSDTQYF. In DNA, the CDR3 is TGCAGTGCTAGAGATCGGGCTAGCGGGGACTGGTCAGATACGCAGTATTTT.

This sequence joins TRBV28 and TRBJ2-1; D is ambiguous. The germline V gene encodes CDR1 MDHEN and CDR2 SYDVKM. Trimming pared 4 bases from V and 4 bases from J, leaving 5 bases between. The CDR3 extends over 12 amino acids. CDR3 DNA: TGTGCCAGCAGTTCACGATACAATGAGCAGTTCTTC. Translating gives CASSSRYNEQFF.

The V call is TRBV6-5, the J call TRBJ2-1, with a tentative D call TRBD2 (6 bases). The CDR3 totals 15 residues. V was cut by 5 bases and J by 11 bases, with 22 bases left in between. Germline CDR1 is MNHEY and CDR2 is SVGAGI. The CDR3 bases are TGTGCCAGCAGTCCCCAAGGAGGGCCCTATAATAAGCAGTTCTTC. Protein sequence: CASSPQGGPYNKQFF.

This chain links TRBV6-5 with TRBJ2-7; D possibly corresponds to TRBD1 (5 bases). This CDR3 has 14 amino acids. CDR1 is MNHEY and CDR2 is SVGAGI in the germline V gene. DNA for the CDR3: TGTGCCAGCAGAAGGGGTAGTGGTTCCTCCGAGCGGTACGTC. Translation gives CASRRGSGSSERYV.

Points on this clonotype: The junction shows a germline mismatch at one end, possibly a read error. This rearrangement joins TRBV20-1 to TRBJ2-3; TRBD2 might be the D (5 bases). The germline V gene encodes CDR1 DFQATT and CDR2 SNEGSKA (reference sequence). CDR3 length equals 13 residues. CDR3 residues: CSVLARAPDTRYF. CDR3 DNA sequence: TGCAGTGTGCTAGCCCGAGCCCCAGATACGCGGTATTTT.

The chain links TRBV25-1 to TRBJ2-3; 12 bases match TRBD2. After removal of 3 bases from V and 3 bases from J, the junction contained 7 bases not matched to a gene. The CDR3 is 17 residues long. The germline CDR1 and CDR2 sequences are MGHDK and SYGVNS. In nucleotides, the CDR3 is TGTGCCAGCAGTGATCCGACTAGCGGGAGTATAACAGATACGCAGTATTTT. It codes for CASSDPTSGSITDTQYF.

The chain recombines TRBV20-1 with TRBJ1-6, with a weak D call TRBD1 (5 bases). V gave up 1 base and J gave up 9 bases, with 10 bases separating them. This CDR3 is 13 amino acids long. Looked up from germline, CDR1 is DFQATT and CDR2 is SNEGSKA (reference sequence). The CDR3 bases are TGCAGTGCTAGAGCAGGGTTGGGTTCACCCCTCCACTTT. Translating gives CSARAGLGSPLHF.

In this sample, this clonotype turned up once. This chain uses TRBV5-1 with TRBJ2-1; a possible D gene is TRBD2 (6 bases). Trimming cost V 5 bases and J 6 bases, with 9 bases left between them. The CDR3 has 12 amino acids. Germline CDR1 SGHRS, CDR2 YFSETQ. The chain's CDR3 is CASRLLANEQFF. CDR3 DNA sequence: TGCGCCAGCAGGTTACTAGCCAATGAGCAGTTCTTC. Filled out from reference TRBV5-1 and TRBJ2-1, the complete variable domain reads KAGVTQTPRYLIKTRGQQVTLSCSPISGHRSVSWYQQTPGQGLQFLFEYFSETQRNKGNFPGRFSGRQFSNSRSEMNVSTLELGDSALYLCASRLLANEQFFGPGTRLTVL.

Notes on this clonotype: Given the absence of the conserved phenylalanine or tryptophan at the CDR3 end, a read error is likely. V gene TRBV20-1 combines with J gene TRBJ2-4; TRBD1 is a possible D gene (6 bases). The CDR3 runs to 15 residues. V lost 5 bases and J lost 3, with 17 bases in between. CDR1 DFQATT and CDR2 SNEGSKA come from the germline V gene (reference sequence). The CDR3 DNA reads as TGCAGTGCTCGCCGGGACACAGATTACAAAAACATTCAGTACTGC. This encodes CSARRDTDYKNIQYC.

The chain has TRBV7-3 and TRBJ1-1; 7 positions match TRBD1. CDR3 length: 13 amino acids. The germline gives CDR1 SGHTA, CDR2 FQGTGA. Unmatched junction bases numbered 8, after V lost 6 bases and J lost 7 bases. The CDR3 protein is CASRLGTANEAFF. The CDR3 nucleotides are TGTGCCAGCAGGTTGGGGACAGCAAATGAAGCTTTCTTT.

This clonotype has just a few counts. The rearrangement uses TRBV7-9 and TRBJ1-1; no definite D call. The length of the CDR3 is 10 residues. Deletions cut 7 bases from V and 8 bases from J, with 8 bases between. Germline V gene data show CDR1 as SEHNR and CDR2 as FQNEAQ (reference sequence). CDR3 in amino acids: CASIDSEAFF. Here the CDR3 DNA reads TGTGCCAGCATCGACTCGGAAGCTTTCTTT.

This clonotype was counted only a few times. This sequence joins TRBV20-1 and TRBJ1-4; 10 bases are shared with TRBD1. Germline CDR1 DFQATT, CDR2 SNEGSKA (reference sequence). CDR3 size: 14 residues. V lost 4 bases, J lost 10 bases, and 9 bases stayed unmatched. The CDR3 loop reads CSAIPTGGHGKLFF. CDR3 nucleotides: TGCAGTGCTATCCCGACAGGGGGCCATGGAAAACTGTTTTTT.

This chain joins TRBV7-3 and TRBJ2-3; 10 bases map to TRBD2. CDR3 size: 16 residues. The V segment lost 5 bases and the J segment 4 bases; nucleotides outside the gene matches: 9. Germline V gene data show CDR1 as SGHTA and CDR2 as FQGTGA. In DNA form, the CDR3 reads TGTGCCAGCAGCCCCGCGAGCCTAGCGGGAGCAGATACGCAGTATTTT. Translation gives CASSPASLAGADTQYF.

This clonotype was counted between two and nine times. The V and J genes are TRBV27 and TRBJ1-6, with D unclear. The CDR3 is made up of 13 amino acids. Germline V gene lookup returns CDR1 MNHEY and CDR2 SMNVEV (reference sequence). V lost 7 bases to trimming and J lost 9 bases, with 13 bases between them. As DNA, the CDR3 is TGTGCCAGCACCAACCTTGGGAGTTCACCCCTCCACTTT. This sequence encodes CASTNLGSSPLHF.

The chain is built from TRBV20-1 and TRBJ2-7, with D unclear. CDR1 DFQATT and CDR2 SNEGSKA come from the germline V gene (reference sequence). This CDR3 contains 15 residues. The germline V and J ends were trimmed by 1 base and 2 bases, with 15 bases remaining between them. This chain's CDR3 is CSARGRAEPAYEQYV. The CDR3 bases are TGCAGTGCTAGAGGCCGGGCGGAACCCGCCTACGAGCAGTACGTC.

This clonotype was found a few times. This chain joins TRBV10-3 and TRBJ2-1; TRBD2 matches at 7 bases. V lost 0 bases and J lost 15; bases outside the gene matches: 5. Per germline, CDR1 ENHRY and CDR2 SYGVKD. The CDR3 runs to 12 residues. The CDR3 DNA sequence: TGTGCCATCAGTGAGTCGGGGATAGCGGGGTTCTTC. Translation gives CAISESGIAGFF.

V is TRBV20-1 and J is TRBJ2-1; D is unresolved. Germline V gene lookup returns CDR1 DFQATT and CDR2 SNEGSKA (reference sequence). There are 12 residues in the CDR3. V lost 1 base and J 5 bases, leaving 6 bases between the germline ends. The chain's CDR3 is CSARGANNEQFF. As DNA, the CDR3 is TGCAGTGCTAGAGGGGCGAACAATGAGCAGTTCTTC.